This T cell receptor (beta chain) originates from a study of identical twins. V was pared by 0 bases and J by 1 base, with 13 bases between. The CDR3 spans 16 residues. Germline CDR1 reads MNHEY; CDR2 reads SVGAGI. TCRdb re-analysed the 5' RACE reads in MiXCR, keeping a single row per CDR3 protein. The sample holds approximately 500,000 distinct CDR3 sequences; 24% are singletons and the top ten take 2.5% to 3.5%. This same sample was also taken into another study, of T cells expressing NK-cell markers.

Sequences were obtained from CD4+ T cells sorted from blood. The receptor was isolated from a woman between 18 and 30 years old in good health. The gene calls are TRBV6-5 and TRBJ2-7; tentative D call: TRBD1 (6 bases). CDR3 loop: CASSYSGALSSYEQYF. In DNA, the CDR3 is TGTGCCAGCAGTTACTCGGGGGCGCTCTCGTCCTACGAGCAGTACTTC.